This T cell receptor (beta chain) was identified during a study of cytomegalovirus exposure and HLA in healthy donors. The study, taken as a whole, reports: Earlier analysis yielded a pattern in which most TCR beta V segments were productive about 90% or about 30% of the time.

The PCR employed 60 Vbeta primers together with 13 Jbeta primers. TCRdb's copy holds only in-frame clones and misses some; the assay was immunoSEQ multiplex PCR. The sample carries roughly 220,000 clones, approximately 70% recorded once. A word on this clone: Its antigen is undetermined.

The CDR3 has 13 amino acids. Trimming removed 2 bases from V and 7 bases from J, with 11 bases in between. Germline V CDR1 and CDR2: SEHNR, FQNEAQ (reference sequence). Sequencing was carried out using PBMCs. The sequence was collected from a woman aged 25 to 39 in good health and CMV-seronegative. The J gene is TRBJ1-2, the V gene TRBV7-9, with a possible D match to TRBD1 (5 bases). The CDR3 loop is CASSLKGKGGYTF. The CDR3 nucleotides read TGTGCCAGCAGCTTAAAGGGGAAAGGTGGCTACACCTTC.